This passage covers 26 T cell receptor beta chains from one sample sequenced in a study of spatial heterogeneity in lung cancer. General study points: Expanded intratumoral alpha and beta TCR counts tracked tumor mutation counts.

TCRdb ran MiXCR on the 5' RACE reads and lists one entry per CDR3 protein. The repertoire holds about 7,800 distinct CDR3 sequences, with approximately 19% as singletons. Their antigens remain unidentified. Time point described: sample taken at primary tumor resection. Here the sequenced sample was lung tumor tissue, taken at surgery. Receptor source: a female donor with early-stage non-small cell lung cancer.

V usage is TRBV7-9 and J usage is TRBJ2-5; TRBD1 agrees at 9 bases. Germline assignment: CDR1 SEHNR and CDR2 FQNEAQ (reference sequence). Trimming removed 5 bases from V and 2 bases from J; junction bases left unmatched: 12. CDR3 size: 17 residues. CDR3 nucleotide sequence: TGTGCCAGCAGCCCAGCACAGGGGGCGCGGGGGCAAGAGACCCAGTACTTC. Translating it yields CASSPAQGARGQETQYF. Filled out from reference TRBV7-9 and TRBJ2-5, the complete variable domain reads DTGVSQNPRHKITKRGQNVTFRCDPISEHNRLYWYRQTLGQGPEFLTYFQNEAQLEKSRLLSDRFSAERPKGSFSTLEIQRTEQGDSAMYLCASSPAQGARGQETQYFGPGTRLLVL.

The DNA of the CDR3 is TGCAGTGCCAATTCTCCGGACAGGGTTGTAGATACGCAGTATTTT. Its translation is CSANSPDRVVDTQYF. The chain combines TRBV20-1 with TRBJ2-3, with TRBD1 matching 8 bases. Germline V gene lookup returns CDR1 DFQATT and CDR2 SNEGSKA (reference sequence). V trimming: 6 bases; J trimming: 5 bases; junction bases outside the gene matches: 13. The CDR3 is 15 residues long.

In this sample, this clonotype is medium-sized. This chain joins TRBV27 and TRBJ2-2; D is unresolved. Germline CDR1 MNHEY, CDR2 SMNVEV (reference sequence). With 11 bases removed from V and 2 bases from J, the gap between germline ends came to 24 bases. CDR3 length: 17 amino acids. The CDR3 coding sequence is TGTGCCGCCAGAACCCCAGACCCGTTCATCAACACCGGGGAGCTGTTTTTT. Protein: CAARTPDPFINTGELFF.

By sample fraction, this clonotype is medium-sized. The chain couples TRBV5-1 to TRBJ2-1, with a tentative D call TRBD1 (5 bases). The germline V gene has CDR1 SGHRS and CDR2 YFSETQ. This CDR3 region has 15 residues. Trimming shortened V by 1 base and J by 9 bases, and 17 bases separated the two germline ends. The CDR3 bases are TGCGCCAGCAGCTTGTCAGGACACGTTACAATTGAGCAGTTCTTC. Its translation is CASSLSGHVTIEQFF. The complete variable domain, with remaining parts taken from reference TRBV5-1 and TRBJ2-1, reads KAGVTQTPRYLIKTRGQQVTLSCSPISGHRSVSWYQQTPGQGLQFLFEYFSETQRNKGNFPGRFSGRQFSNSRSEMNVSTLELGDSALYLCASSLSGHVTIEQFFGPGTRLTVL.

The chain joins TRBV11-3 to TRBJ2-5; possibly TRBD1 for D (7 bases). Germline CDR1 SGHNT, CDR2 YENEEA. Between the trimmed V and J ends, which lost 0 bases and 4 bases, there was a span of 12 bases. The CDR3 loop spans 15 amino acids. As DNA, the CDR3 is TGTGCCAGCAGCTTAGATGGCCAGGGGGGAGAGACCCAGTACTTC. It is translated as CASSLDGQGGETQYF.

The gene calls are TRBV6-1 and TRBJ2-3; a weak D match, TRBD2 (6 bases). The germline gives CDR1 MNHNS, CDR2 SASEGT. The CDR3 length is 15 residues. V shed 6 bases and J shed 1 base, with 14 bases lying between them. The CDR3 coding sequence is TGTGCCAGCAGGGCCAGGCGGGGAGGCACAGATACGCAGTATTTT. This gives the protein CASRARRGGTDTQYF.

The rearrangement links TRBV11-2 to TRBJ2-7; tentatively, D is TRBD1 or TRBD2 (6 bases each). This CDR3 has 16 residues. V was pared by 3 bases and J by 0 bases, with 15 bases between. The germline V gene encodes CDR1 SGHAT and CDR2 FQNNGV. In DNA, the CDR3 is TGTGCCAGCAGCTTTCTCGGGGGCCCGAGCTCCTACGAGCAGTACTTC. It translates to CASSFLGGPSSYEQYF.

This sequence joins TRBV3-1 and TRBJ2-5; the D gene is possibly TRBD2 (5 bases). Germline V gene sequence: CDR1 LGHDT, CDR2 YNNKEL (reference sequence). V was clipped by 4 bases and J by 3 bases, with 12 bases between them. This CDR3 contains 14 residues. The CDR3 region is CASSPSGLKETQYF. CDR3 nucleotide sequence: TGTGCCAGCAGCCCCTCAGGACTCAAAGAGACCCAGTACTTC.

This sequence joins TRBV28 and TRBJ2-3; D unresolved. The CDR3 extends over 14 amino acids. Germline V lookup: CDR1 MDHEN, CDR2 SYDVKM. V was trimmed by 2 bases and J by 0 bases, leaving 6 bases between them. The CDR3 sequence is CASSLLESTDTQYF. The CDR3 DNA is TGTGCCAGCAGTTTACTAGAAAGCACAGATACGCAGTATTTT.

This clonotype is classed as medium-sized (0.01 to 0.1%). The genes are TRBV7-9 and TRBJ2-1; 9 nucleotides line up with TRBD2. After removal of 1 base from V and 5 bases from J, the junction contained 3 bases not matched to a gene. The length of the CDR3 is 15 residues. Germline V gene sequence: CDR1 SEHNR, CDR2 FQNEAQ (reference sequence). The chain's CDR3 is CASSLGSGGNNEQFF. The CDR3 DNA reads TGTGCCAGCAGCTTAGGTAGCGGGGGCAACAATGAGCAGTTCTTC.

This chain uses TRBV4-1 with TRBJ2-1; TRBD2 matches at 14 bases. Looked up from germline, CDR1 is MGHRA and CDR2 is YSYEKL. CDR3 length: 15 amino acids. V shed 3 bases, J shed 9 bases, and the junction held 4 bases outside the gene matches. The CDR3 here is CASSQGLAGVSEQFF. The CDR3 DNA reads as TGCGCCAGCAGCCAGGGACTAGCGGGAGTTAGTGAGCAGTTCTTC.

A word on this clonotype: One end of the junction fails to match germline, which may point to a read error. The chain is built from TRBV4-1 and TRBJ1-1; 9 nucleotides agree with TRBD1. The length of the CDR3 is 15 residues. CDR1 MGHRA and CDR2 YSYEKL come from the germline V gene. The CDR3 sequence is CASSLGTGMNTEVFF. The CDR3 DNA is TGCGCCAGCAGCCTCGGGACAGGGATGAACACTGAAGTTTTCTTT.

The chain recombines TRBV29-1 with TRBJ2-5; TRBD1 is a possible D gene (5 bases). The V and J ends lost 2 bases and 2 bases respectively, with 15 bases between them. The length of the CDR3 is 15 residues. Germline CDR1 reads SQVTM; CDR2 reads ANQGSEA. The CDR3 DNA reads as TGCAGCGTTGAACCTCCGCAGGGCTTTCAAGAGACCCAGTACTTC. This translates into CSVEPPQGFQETQYF.

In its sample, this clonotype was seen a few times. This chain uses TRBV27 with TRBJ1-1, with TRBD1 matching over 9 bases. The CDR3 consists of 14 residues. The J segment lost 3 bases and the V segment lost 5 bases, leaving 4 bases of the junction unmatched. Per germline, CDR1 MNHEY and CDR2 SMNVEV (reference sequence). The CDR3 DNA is TGTGCCAGCAGTCCTGGACAGGGGTACACTGAAGCTTTCTTT. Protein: CASSPGQGYTEAFF.

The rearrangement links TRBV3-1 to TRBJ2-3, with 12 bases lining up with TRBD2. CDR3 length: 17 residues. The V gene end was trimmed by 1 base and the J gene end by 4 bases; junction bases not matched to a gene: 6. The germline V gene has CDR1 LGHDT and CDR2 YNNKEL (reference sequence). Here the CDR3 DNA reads TGTGCCAGCAGCCAAGTGCTTCTAGCGGGGGGGCCAGATACGCAGTATTTT. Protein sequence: CASSQVLLAGGPDTQYF.

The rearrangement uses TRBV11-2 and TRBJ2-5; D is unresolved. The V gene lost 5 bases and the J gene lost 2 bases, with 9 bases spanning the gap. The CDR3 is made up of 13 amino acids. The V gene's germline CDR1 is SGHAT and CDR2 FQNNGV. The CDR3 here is CASSNSRQETQYF. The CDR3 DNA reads TGTGCCAGCAGCAACAGCAGGCAAGAGACCCAGTACTTC. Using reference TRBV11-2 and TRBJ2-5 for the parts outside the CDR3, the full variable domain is EAGVAQSPRYKIIEKRQSVAFWCNPISGHATLYWYQQILGQGPKLLIQFQNNGVVDDSQLPKDRFSAERLKGVDSTLKIQPAKLEDSAVYLCASSNSRQETQYFGPGTRLLVL.

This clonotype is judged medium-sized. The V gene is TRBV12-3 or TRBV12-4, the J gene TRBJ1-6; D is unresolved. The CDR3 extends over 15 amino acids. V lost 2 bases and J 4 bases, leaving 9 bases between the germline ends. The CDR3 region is CASSLQVSYNSPLHF. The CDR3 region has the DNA TGTGCCAGCAGTTTACAGGTTTCTTATAATTCACCCCTCCACTTT.

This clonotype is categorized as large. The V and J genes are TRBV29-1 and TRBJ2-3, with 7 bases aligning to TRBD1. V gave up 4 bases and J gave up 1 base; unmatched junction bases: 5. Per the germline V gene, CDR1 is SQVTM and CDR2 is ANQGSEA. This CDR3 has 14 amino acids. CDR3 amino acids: CSVATGQGTDTQYF. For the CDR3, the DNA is TGCAGCGTTGCGACAGGACAGGGCACAGATACGCAGTATTTT.

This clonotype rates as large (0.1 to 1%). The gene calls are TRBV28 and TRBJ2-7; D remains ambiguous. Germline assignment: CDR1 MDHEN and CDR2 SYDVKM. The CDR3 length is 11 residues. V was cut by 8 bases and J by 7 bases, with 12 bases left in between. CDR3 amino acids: CASSPGWEQYF. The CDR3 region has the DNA TGTGCCAGCTCCCCGGGCTGGGAGCAGTACTTC.

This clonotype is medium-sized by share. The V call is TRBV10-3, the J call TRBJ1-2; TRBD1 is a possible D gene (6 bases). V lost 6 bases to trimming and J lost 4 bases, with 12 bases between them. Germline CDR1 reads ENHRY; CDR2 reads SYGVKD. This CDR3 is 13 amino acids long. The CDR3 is CAISPGQTYGYTF. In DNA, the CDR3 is TGTGCCATCAGCCCGGGACAAACCTATGGCTACACCTTC.

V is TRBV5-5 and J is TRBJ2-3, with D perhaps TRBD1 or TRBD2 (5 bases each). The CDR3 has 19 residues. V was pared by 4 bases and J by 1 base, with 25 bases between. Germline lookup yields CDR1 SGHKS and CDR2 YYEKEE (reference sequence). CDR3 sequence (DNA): TGTGCCAGCAGCCCGTTGGTACTCGGGGCGGTTATGGGCACAGATACGCAGTATTTT. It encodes CASSPLVLGAVMGTDTQYF.

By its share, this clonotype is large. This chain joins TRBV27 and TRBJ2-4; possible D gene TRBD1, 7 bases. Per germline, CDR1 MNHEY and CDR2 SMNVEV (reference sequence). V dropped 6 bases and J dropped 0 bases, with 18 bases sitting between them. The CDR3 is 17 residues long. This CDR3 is CASSVRQGGLAKNIQYF. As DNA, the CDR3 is TGTGCCAGCAGCGTAAGACAGGGAGGTCTAGCCAAAAACATTCAGTACTTC.

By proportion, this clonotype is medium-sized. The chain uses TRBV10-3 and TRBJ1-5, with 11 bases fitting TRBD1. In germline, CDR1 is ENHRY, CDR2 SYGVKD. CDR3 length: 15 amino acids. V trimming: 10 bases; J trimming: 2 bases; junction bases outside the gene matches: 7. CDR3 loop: CATGQGAGGNQPQHF. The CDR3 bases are TGTGCCACTGGACAGGGGGCGGGTGGCAATCAGCCCCAGCATTTT.

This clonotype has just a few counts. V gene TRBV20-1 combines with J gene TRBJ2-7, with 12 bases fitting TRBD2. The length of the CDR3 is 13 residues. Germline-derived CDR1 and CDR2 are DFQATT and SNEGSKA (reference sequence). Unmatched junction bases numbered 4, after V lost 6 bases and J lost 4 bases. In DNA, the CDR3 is TGCAGTGCCCAGGGACTAGCGGGTTACGAGCAGTACTTC. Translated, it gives CSAQGLAGYEQYF.

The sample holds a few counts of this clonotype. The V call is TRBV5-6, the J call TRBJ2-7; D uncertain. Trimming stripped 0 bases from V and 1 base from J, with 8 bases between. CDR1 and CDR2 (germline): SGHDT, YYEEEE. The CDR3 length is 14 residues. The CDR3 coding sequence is TGTGCCAGCAGCTTGGGGGTCAGATCCTACGAGCAGTACTTC. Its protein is CASSLGVRSYEQYF.

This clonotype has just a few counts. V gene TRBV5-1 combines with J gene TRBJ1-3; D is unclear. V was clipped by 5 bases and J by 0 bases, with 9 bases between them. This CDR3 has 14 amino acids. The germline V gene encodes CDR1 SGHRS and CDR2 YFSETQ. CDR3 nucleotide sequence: TGCGCCAGCAGTGGTACGAGCTCTGGAAACACCATATATTTT. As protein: CASSGTSSGNTIYF.